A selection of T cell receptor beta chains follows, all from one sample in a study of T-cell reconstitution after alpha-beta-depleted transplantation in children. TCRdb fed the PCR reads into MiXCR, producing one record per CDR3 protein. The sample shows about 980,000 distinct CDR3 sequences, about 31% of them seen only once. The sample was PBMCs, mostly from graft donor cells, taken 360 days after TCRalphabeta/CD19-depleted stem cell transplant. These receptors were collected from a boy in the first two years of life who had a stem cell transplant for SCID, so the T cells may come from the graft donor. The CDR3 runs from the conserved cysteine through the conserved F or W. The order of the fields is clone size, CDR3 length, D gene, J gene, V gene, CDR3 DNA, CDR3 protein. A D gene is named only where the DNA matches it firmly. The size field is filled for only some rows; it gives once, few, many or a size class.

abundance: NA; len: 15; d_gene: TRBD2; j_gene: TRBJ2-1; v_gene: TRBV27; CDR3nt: TGTGCCAGCAGTACGACTAGCGGGGCTCTCAGGGGGCAGTTCTTC; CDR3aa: CASSTTSGALRGQFF
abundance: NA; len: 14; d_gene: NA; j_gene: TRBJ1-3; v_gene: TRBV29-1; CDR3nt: TGCAGCGCCCGGACAGACTACTCTGGAAACACCATATATTTT; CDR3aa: CSARTDYSGNTIYF
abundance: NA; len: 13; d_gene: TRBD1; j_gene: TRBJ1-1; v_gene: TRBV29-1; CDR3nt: TGCAGCGTTAAGACAGGGCCGAACACTGAAGCTTTCTTT; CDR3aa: CSVKTGPNTEAFF
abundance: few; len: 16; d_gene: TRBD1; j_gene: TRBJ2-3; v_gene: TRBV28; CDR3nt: TGTGCCAGCAGTTTACGCGGACAGGGAGGCACAGATACGCAGTATTTT; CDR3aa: CASSLRGQGGTDTQYF
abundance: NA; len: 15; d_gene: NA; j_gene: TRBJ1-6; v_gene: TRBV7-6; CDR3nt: TGTGCCAGCAGCTTAGCGACCCCCTATAATTCACCCCTCCACTTT; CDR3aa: CASSLATPYNSPLHF
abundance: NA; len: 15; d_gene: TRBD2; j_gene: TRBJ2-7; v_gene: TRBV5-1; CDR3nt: TGCGCCAGCAGCTTGCCCGGGACTAGTGGGAGCGAGCAGTACTTC; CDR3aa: CASSLPGTSGSEQYF
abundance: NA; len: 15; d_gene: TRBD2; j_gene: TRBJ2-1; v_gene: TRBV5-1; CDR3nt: TGCGCCAGCACGGCGACTAGCGGGGTAGACAATGAGCAGTTCTTC; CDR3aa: CASTATSGVDNEQFF
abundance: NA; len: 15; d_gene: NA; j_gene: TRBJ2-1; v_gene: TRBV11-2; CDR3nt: TGTGCCAGCAGTCTATCCGGGGGCGTACCCGATGAGCAGTTCTTC; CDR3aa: CASSLSGGVPDEQFF
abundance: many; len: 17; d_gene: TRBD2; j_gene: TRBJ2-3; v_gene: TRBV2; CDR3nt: TGTGCCAGCAGTGAACGCGATAGCGGGGGGGCTACAGATACGCAGTATTTT; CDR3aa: CASSERDSGGATDTQYF
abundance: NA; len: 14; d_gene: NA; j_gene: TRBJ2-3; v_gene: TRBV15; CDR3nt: TGTGCCACCAGCAGAGAGAGCTCAACAGATACGCAGTATTTT; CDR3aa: CATSRESSTDTQYF
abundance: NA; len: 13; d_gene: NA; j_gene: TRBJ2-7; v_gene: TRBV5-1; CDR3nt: TGCGCCAGCACGAAACCGGACTCCTACGAGCAGTACTTC; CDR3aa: CASTKPDSYEQYF
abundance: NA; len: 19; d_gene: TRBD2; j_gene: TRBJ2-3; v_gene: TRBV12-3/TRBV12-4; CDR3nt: TGTGCCAGCAGTTTAAGTAGCGGGGGAGCACTCGCTAGCACAGATACGCAGTATTTT; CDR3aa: CASSLSSGGALASTDTQYF
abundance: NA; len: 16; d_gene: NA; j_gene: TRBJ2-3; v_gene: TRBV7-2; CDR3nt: TGTGCCAGCAGCTTAGTCGGCCAGCATAGCACAGATACGCAGTATTTT; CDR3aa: CASSLVGQHSTDTQYF
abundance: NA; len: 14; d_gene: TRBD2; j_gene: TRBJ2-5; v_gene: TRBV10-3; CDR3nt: TGTGCCATCAGTGTAGCGGGGGGGCCGGAGACCCAGTACTTC; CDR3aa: CAISVAGGPETQYF
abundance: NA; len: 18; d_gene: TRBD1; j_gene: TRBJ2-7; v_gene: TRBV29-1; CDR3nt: TGCAGCGTTGTCGGATCGTATGCGCGACCACAGGGGATCTACGAGCAGTACTTC; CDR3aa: CSVVGSYARPQGIYEQYF
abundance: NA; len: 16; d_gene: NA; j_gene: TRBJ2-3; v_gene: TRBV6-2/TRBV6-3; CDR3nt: TGTGCCAGCAGTTCTACCCGGAGAACTAGCACAGATACGCAGTATTTT; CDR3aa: CASSSTRRTSTDTQYF
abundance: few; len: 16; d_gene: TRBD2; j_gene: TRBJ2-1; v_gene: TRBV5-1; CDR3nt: TGCGCCAGCAGCCCCCTAGGACTAGCAACGGGTAATGAGCAGTTCTTC; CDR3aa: CASSPLGLATGNEQFF
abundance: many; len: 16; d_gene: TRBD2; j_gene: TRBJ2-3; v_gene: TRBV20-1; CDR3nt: TGCAGTGCCGGACCCGGACTAGCGGGGAGCACAGATACGCAGTATTTT; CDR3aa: CSAGPGLAGSTDTQYF
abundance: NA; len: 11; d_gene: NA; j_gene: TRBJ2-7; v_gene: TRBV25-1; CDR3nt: TGTGCCAGCAAGACAGTATACGAGCAGTACTTC; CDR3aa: CASKTVYEQYF
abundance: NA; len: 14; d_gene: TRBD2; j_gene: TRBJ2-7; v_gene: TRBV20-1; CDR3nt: TGCAGTGGCACAGGAGGGCGGGGGTACTACGAGCAGTACTTC; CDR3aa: CSGTGGRGYYEQYF
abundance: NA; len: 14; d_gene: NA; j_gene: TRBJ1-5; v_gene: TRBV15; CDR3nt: TGTGCCACCAGCAGAGCAGGGGGCAATCAGCCCCAGCATTTT; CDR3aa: CATSRAGGNQPQHF
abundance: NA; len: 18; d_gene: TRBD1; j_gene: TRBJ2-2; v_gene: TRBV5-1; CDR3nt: TGCGCCAGCAGCCTAGGTGTTTGGGGACAGCCGAACACCGGGGAGCTGTTTTTT; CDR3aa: CASSLGVWGQPNTGELFF
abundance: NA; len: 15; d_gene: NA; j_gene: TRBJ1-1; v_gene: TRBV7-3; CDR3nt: TGTGCCAGCAGCTTACGGGGGCGAAGCAACACTGAAGCTTTCTTT; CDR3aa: CASSLRGRSNTEAFF
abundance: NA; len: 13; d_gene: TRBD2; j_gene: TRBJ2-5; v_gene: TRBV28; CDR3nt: TGTGCCAGCAGGCGGACTAGCCAAGAGACCCAGTACTTC; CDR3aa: CASRRTSQETQYF
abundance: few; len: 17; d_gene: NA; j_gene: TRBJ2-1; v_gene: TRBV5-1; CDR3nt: TGCGCCAGCACCTATACAGGCGTCGGGGCCCGGGACAATGAGCAGTTCTTC; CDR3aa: CASTYTGVGARDNEQFF
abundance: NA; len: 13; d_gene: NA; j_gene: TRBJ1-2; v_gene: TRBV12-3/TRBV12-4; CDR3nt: TGTGCCAGCAGTTTTTGGGGGGACTATGGCTACACCTTC; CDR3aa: CASSFWGDYGYTF
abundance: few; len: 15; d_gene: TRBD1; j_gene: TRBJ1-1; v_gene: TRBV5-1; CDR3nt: TGCGCCAGCAGCACCCGACAGGGGGTGAACACTGAAGCTTTCTTT; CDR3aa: CASSTRQGVNTEAFF
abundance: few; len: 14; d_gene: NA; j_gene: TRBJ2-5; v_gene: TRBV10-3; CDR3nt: TGTGCCATCAAAGGGGGGTCATGGCAAGAGACCCAGTACTTC; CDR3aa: CAIKGGSWQETQYF
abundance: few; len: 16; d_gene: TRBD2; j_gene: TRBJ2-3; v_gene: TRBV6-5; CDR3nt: TGTGCCAGCAGTTACTCGAATAGCGGGGGAGGGTATACGCAGTATTTT; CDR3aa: CASSYSNSGGGYTQYF
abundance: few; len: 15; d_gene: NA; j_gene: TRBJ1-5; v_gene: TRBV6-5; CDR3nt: TGTGCCAGTCGACAGACTCTAAATAGCAATCAGCCCCAGCATTTT; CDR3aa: CASRQTLNSNQPQHF
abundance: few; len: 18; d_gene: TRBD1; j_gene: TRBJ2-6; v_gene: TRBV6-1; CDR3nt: TGTGCCAGCAAACAAGGGACAGGGAGATACTCTGGGGCCAACGTCCTGACTTTC; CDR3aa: CASKQGTGRYSGANVLTF
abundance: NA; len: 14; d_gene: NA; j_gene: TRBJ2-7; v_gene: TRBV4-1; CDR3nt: TGCGCCAGCAGCCAAGGGGCGGGCCTCGGCGAGCAGTACTTC; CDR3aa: CASSQGAGLGEQYF
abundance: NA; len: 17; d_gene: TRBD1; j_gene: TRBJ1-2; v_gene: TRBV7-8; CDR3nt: TGTGCCAGCAGCTTAGGATACAGGGGGCCAGCTAACTATGGCTACACCTTC; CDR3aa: CASSLGYRGPANYGYTF
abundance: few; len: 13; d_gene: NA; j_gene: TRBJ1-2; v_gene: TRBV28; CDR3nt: TGTGCCAGCAGTAACGACAGAACCTATGGCTACACCTTC; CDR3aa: CASSNDRTYGYTF
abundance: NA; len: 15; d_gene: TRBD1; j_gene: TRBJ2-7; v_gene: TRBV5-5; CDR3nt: TGTGCCAGCAGGGCTAACCGGGACAGCTTCTACGAGCAGTACTTC; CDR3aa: CASRANRDSFYEQYF
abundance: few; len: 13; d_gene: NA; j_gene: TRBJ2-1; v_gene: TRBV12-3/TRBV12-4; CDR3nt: TGTGCCAGCAGTTCCCTGACCTTGCGCGAGCAGTTCTTC; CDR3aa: CASSSLTLREQFF
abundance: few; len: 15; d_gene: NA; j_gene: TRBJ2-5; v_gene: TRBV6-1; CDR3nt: TGTGCCAGCAGTGAAGCAAGGACCCTGGGGGAGACCCAGTACTTC; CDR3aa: CASSEARTLGETQYF
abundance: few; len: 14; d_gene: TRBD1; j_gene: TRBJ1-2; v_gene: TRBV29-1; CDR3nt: TGCAGCGTTGCCCTGACAGGGGTGACTAGTGGCTACACCTTC; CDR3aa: CSVALTGVTSGYTF
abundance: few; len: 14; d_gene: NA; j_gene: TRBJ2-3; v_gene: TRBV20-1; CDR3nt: TGCAGTGCTACCCCAGGAACTAGCACAGATACGCAGTATTTT; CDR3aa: CSATPGTSTDTQYF
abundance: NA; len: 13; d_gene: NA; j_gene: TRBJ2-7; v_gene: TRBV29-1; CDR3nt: TGCAGCGTTTTGGGAGAGGGCTCCTACGAGCAGTACTTC; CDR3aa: CSVLGEGSYEQYF
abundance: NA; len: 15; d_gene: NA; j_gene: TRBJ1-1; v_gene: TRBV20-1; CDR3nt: TGCAGTGCTAGGGAAAAACACAGGTTCGACACTGAAGCTTTCTTT; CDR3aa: CSAREKHRFDTEAFF
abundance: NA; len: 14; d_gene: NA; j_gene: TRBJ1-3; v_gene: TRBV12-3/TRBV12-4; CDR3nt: TGTGCCAGCAGTCTGTACAGGGCTGGAAACACCATATATTTT; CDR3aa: CASSLYRAGNTIYF
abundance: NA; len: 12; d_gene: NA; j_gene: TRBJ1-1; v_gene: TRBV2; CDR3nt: TGTGCCAGCAGTGAGATAACCACTGAAGCTTTCTTT; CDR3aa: CASSEITTEAFF
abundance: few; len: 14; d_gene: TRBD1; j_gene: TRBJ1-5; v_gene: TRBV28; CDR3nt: TGTGCCAGCAGCCCGGACAGGGAGGCTCAGCCCCAGCATTTT; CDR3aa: CASSPDREAQPQHF
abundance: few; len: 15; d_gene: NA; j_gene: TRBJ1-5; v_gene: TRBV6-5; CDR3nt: TGTGCCAGCAGTTCCAACACAGGGAGTAATCAGCCCCAGCATTTT; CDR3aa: CASSSNTGSNQPQHF
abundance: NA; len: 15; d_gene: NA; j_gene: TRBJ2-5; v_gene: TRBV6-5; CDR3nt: TGTGCCAGCAGTTACTCGATGGGTTATCAAGAGACCCAGTACTTC; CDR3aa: CASSYSMGYQETQYF
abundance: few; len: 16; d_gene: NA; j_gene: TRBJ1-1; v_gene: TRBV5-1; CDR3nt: TGCGCCAGCAGCTTGAAGCGGGCAGGGATGAACACTGAAGCTTTCTTT; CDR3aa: CASSLKRAGMNTEAFF
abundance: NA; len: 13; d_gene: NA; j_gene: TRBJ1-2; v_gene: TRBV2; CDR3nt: TGTGCCAGCAGTGAATCCAGGATCTATGGCTACACCTTC; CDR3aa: CASSESRIYGYTF
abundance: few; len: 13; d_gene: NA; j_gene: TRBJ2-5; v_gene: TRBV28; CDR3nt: TGTGCCAGCAGGGGGCATGTACAAGAGACCCAGTACTTC; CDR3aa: CASRGHVQETQYF
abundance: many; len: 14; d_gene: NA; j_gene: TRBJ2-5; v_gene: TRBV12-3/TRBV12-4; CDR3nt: TGTGCCAGCAGGCCGACAGTATCCCAAGAGACCCAGTACTTC; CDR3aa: CASRPTVSQETQYF
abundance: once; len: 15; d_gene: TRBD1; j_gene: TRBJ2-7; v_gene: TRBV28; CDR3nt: TGTGCCAGCAGTAACCCGCCGGGACAGGGCTACGAGCAGTACTTC; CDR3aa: CASSNPPGQGYEQYF
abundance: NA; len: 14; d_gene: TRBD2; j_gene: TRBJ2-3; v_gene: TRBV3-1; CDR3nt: TGTGCCAGCGAAGGGCGGGGGAGGTCAGATACGCAGTATTTT; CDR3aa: CASEGRGRSDTQYF
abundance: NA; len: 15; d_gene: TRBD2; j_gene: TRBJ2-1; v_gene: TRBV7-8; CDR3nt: TGTGCCAGCAGCGATACTAGCGGGGGCTACAATGAGCAGTTCTTC; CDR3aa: CASSDTSGGYNEQFF
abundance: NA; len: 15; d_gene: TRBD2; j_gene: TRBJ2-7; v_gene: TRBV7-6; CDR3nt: TGTGCCAGCAGCTTAACTAGCGGGGGGTTTATCGAGCAGTACTTC; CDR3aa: CASSLTSGGFIEQYF
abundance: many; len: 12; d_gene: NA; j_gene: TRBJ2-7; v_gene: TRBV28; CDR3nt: TGTGCCAGCAGTTTATTCGGTTACGAGCAGTACTTC; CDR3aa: CASSLFGYEQYF
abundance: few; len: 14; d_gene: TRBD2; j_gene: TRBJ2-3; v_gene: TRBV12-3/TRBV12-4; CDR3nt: TGTGCCAGCAGGAAATCGGGGGAGGGAGATACGCAGTATTTT; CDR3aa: CASRKSGEGDTQYF
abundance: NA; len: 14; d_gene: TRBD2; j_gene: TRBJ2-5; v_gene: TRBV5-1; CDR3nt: TGCGCCAGCAGAGCGGGACTAGCGGGGGAGACCCAGTACTTC; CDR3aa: CASRAGLAGETQYF
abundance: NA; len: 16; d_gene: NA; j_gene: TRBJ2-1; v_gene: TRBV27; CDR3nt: TGTGCCAGCAGTTTATCAAGGCAGCGCCTTTACAATGAGCAGTTCTTC; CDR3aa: CASSLSRQRLYNEQFF
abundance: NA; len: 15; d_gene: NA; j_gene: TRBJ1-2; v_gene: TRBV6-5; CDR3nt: TGTGCCAGCAGTTTTGAGGGGTCTCCTTTCTATGGCTACACCTTC; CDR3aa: CASSFEGSPFYGYTF
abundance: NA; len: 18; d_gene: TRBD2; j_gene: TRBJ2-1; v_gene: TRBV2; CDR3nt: TGTGCCAGCCGGAGAAATAGCGGGGGGGCCATCCCCTACAATGAGCAGTTCTTC; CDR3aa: CASRRNSGGAIPYNEQFF